This TCR beta chain comes out of a study of blood T cell repertoires in COVID-19 (dated by TCRdb to 2020 to 2021). For the wider study: The collaborator samples originated in the United States, Italy and Spain and spanned the acute and convalescent phases of COVID-19. The prospective study material was composed of cDNA or gDNA derived from T cells, B-cell-depleted T cells, or PBMCs. The dataset comprised deeply sampled blood TCRbeta repertoires from subjects exposed to, actively infected with, or recovered from COVID-19. A freely available public database, intended as a resource for researchers studying the immune response to SARS-CoV-2, is where the repertoires were released. The samples were drawn from two sources: the first 160 participants of the ongoing ImmuneRACE study, and 950 to 1,500 subjects contributed by 6 global collaborators. A de-identified subject ID, COVID-19 status, age in years and sex were almost always included in the sample metadata. HLA class I and class II types, where available, came from metadata supplied by the sample provider rather than from assay-based typing. The paper's findings and limits, for the study overall: The quantity of clinical and demographic metadata differed by source and by participant and was supplied without curation.

In the prospective study, participants were about 18 to 95 years old, resided in 24 geographic areas of the United States, and were enrolled through a virtual design. In the prospective study, cohorts were assigned on the basis of participant-reported clinical history obtained from a screening survey and a study questionnaire. Recovered participants in ImmuneRACE Cohort 3 were defined as having two consecutive negative NP/OP PCR tests, clearance from a healthcare professional, or resolution of symptoms. Each participant in the prospective study had whole blood, serum and a nasopharyngeal or oropharyngeal swab collected by mobile phlebotomists. Prospective study participants could optionally give additional blood draws and questionnaires over an approximately two-month period. Prospective study blood samples were shipped either frozen or at room temperature before DNA extraction. Its CDR3 holds 15 amino acids, cysteine through phenylalanine. This entry keeps only the CDR3 DNA: 45 bases, framed from base 1. The germline V gene supplies CDR1 SGHDT and CDR2 YYEEEE. V was cut back by 0 bases and J by 0 bases, leaving a gap of 7 bases between them.

Comment on this clone: Its cognate antigen has yet to be identified. No per-base quality is available; no much larger clone lies one base away.

TCRbeta CDR3 regions were amplified from genomic DNA using the immunoSEQ Assay, a bias-controlled multiplex PCR. The source study handled its data this way. Nucleated cell counts per sample were estimated from amplification of reference gene primers within the assay. To quantify the absolute abundance of each unique TCRbeta CDR3 rearrangement, sequence reads were collapsed and filtered. For each sample, productive Simpson clonality was calculated as the square root of Simpson's diversity index across productive rearrangements. TCRdb mirrors the immuneACCESS table, restricted to in-frame sequences. Some clones are absent from its copies; in checked studies, under half trace to an unresolved V gene, and the reason for the others is unknown. Clone size and the V and J calls come from that table; the DNA yielded D and trimming. This sample comprises around 300,000 clones, over 80% of them detected only once. Under 6% of the sample lies in the top ten.

The sequenced material came from PBMCs or T cells enriched from blood (not recorded which). Rearrangement joined TRBV5-6 to TRBJ1-5; the D gene is possibly TRBD1, with 5 bases matching. This clonotype originated in a man younger than 45 who had recovered from COVID-19. The CDR3 amino acid sequence is: CASSLGGPSNQPQHF. The DNA is TGTGCCAGCAGCTTGGGGGGCCCTAGCAATCAGCCCCAGCATTTT.